Detailed here is one TCR beta chain. Its cognate antigen is unknown. This sample is part of a study of identical twins. CDR1 MGHDK and CDR2 SYGVNS come from the germline V gene. Trimming removed 8 bases from V and 4 bases from J, with 18 bases in between. The CDR3 contains 15 residues. Findings and caveats of the study: Part of the zero-insertion signal could reflect confounding by invariant MAIT and iNKT cells. Excess twin sharing in beta out-of-frame sequences was weaker.

TCRdb reprocessed the 5' RACE reads with MiXCR, giving one entry per CDR3 protein. The sample holds around 680,000 distinct CDR3 sequences, 8.6% seen once. These same records also appear under a second study, on yellow fever vaccine responses in identical twins.

The V gene is TRBV25-1, the J gene TRBJ1-5; D not certain. The sequenced sample consisted of PBMCs. The receptor was derived from a woman aged 18 to 35 in good health. CDR3 in DNA: TGTGCCAGCCAACCTGGAGGTCCCTCAAATCAGCCCCAGCATTTT. This sequence encodes CASQPGGPSNQPQHF.